This T cell receptor (beta chain) was sequenced during a study of OX40 agonist ivuxolimab in advanced cancers. General observations from the study: Expanded clones belonging to CD8+ T cells outnumbered, on average, those of CD4+.

Remarks on this clone: Its antigen is currently unknown.

This CDR3 is built from 14 residues. Trimming left V 2 bases short and J 7 bases short, with 14 bases between. Germline values: CDR1 SEHNR, CDR2 FQNEAQ (reference sequence). Sequencing was performed with immunoSEQ multiplex PCR; in TCRdb, only in-frame clones are kept and a portion is missing. The sample has 75,000 to 80,000 clones, approximately 93% seen once. Cycle 7 day 1, cycle 4 day 1, and baseline were the timepoints at which blood was sampled. The gene calls are TRBV7-9 and TRBJ1-1; D not resolved. The sequence derives from an adult with an advanced solid tumor such as melanoma, head and neck, liver or kidney cancer. Sequencing used CD4+ or CD8+ T cells sorted from blood, obtained in a trial of the OX40 agonist ivuxolimab. The chain's CDR3 is CASSLYARISEAFF. CDR3 DNA: TGTGCCAGCAGCTTATACGCGAGGATCAGTGAAGCTTTCTTT.